This T cell receptor beta chain was retrieved from a study of immune cell composition in non-small cell lung cancer. General study points: It was not proven that tumour-reactive clones equal dominant tumour-associated clones. Roughly 80% of squamous and around 35% of adenocarcinoma cases had tumour-associated clones >0.5%.

Of note for this clone: Antigen specificity is unknown.

The V gene lost 5 bases and the J gene lost 7 bases, with 14 bases spanning the gap. The germline gives CDR1 SGHAT, CDR2 FQNNGV. This CDR3 has 13 residues. The normal lung sample lay at least 3 cm, and maximally far, from the tumour. Sequencing was performed with immunoSEQ multiplex PCR; in TCRdb, only in-frame clones are kept and a portion is missing. The sample yields 6,000 or so clones, 87% seen once. Sequences were obtained from non-adjacent lung tissue. This sequence was found in a human donor with non-small cell lung cancer. The chain employs TRBV11-2 and TRBJ1-2; D remains unclear. This chain's CDR3 is CASSMSRVGGYTF. The CDR3 DNA reads as TGTGCCAGCAGCATGAGCCGGGTGGGTGGCTACACCTTC.